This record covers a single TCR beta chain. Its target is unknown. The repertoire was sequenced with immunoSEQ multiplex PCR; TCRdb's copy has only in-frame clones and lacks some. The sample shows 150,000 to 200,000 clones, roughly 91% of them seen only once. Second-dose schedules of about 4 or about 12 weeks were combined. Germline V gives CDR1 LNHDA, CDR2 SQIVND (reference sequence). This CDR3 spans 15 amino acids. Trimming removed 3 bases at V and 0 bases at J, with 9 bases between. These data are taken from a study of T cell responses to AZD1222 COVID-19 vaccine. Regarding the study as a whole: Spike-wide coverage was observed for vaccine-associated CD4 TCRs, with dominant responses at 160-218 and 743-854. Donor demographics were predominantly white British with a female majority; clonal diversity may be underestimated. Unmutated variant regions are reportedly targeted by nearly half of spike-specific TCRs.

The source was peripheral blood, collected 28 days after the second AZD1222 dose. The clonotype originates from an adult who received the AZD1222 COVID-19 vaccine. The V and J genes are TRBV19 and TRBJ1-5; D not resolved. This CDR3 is CASSIETSSNQPQHF. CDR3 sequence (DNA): TGTGCCAGTAGTATTGAGACGAGTAGCAATCAGCCCCAGCATTTT. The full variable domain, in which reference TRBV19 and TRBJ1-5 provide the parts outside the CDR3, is DGGITQSPKYLFRKEGQNVTLSCEQNLNHDAMYWYRQDPGQGLRLIYYSQIVNDFQKGDIAEGYSVSREKKESFPLTVTSAQKNPTAFYLCASSIETSSNQPQHFGDGTRLSIL.